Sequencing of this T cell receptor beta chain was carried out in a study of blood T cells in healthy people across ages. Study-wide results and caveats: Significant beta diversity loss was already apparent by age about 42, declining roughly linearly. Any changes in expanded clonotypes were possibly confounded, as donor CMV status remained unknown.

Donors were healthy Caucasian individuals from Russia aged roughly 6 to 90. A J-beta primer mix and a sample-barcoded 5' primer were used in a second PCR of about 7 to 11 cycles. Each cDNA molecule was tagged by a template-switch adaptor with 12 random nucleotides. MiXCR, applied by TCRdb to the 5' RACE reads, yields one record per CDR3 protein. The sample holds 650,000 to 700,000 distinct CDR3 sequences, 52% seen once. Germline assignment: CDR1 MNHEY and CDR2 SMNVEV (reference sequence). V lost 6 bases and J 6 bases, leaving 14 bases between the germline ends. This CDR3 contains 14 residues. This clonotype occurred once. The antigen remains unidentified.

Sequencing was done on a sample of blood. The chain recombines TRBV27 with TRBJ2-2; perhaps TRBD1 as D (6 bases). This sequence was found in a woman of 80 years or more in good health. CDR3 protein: CASSARGVAGELFF. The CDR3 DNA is TGTGCCAGCAGCGCCAGGGGTGTAGCCGGGGAGCTGTTTTTT.